This is a list of T cell receptor beta chains from one sample in a study of cytomegalovirus exposure and HLA in healthy donors. The method was immunoSEQ multiplex PCR; TCRdb's version includes in-frame clones alone and lacks a portion of them. The sample holds 100,000 to 150,000 clones, more than 75% seen once. The sample was PBMCs. These TCRs come from a man younger than 35 in good health and CMV-seronegative. Both conserved end residues are part of each CDR3. Size is omitted from some rows. Given values are once, few, many or a class for expanded clones.

V gene | clone size | CDR3 protein
TRBV7-9 | - | CASSLGATGSSYEQYF
TRBV2 | - | CASKPTSTDTQYF
TRBV5-1 | few | CASSLPTSGDNTGELFF
TRBV11-2 | - | CASSPLDRLGGYTF
TRBV18 | - | CASSPPGQGFFEQYF
TRBV7-8 | - | CASSLANGGGLEQYF
TRBV6-5 | - | CASSYRLGLEQYF
TRBV12-2 | - | CASRFDFRVVQPQHF
TRBV12-5 | few | CASGLGLWETQYF
TRBV5-6 | - | CASSLMSSNQPQHF
TRBV2 | - | CASAGGAGTDTQYF
TRBV4-1 | - | CASSQMSGQRYGYTF
TRBV11-2 | - | CASSLAYEQYF
TRBV19 | - | CASSIRVTGELFF
TRBV18 | - | CASSPITGAEAFF
TRBV11-2 | - | CASSLDRPLTDTQYF
TRBV4-1 | - | CASSQEWMGAYEQYF
TRBV27 | - | CASSRGLLNGYTF
TRBV9 | few | CASSGTQTASWAYGYTF
TRBV19 | - | CASTFSGYTDTQYF
TRBV6-6 | few | CASKTGLYSNQPQHF
TRBV7-2 | - | CASSQDSGSYNEQFF
TRBV6-5 | - | CASSYDGQSTNEKLFF
TRBV5-1 | - | CASSLEGTFYEQYF
TRBV27 | - | CASSHTPDRAYEQYF
TRBV7-9 | - | CASSLEGAAEQYF
TRBV15 | once | CATSRSGVPDNEQFF
TRBV4-1 | - | CASSQEVIGVGGYTF
TRBV7-3 | - | CASSLNPRGGAREQFF
TRBV28 | - | CASSPVNYGYTF
TRBV7-9 | - | CASSLGGGGGRGYTF
TRBV7-9 | - | CASSSERLAGGDYNEQFF
TRBV6-5 | - | CASSPDRGPYNEQFF
TRBV19 | few | CASSIEGVPLGDTQYF
TRBV5-3 | - | CARSLVASGDYEQYF
TRBV6-6 | - | CASSHGGQKNYEQYF
TRBV15 | - | CATSTRSGGGIRTDTQYF
TRBV4-3 | - | CASSQEVAGGQDTGELFF
TRBV9 | - | CASSGGGQGYKETQYF